The rows below give T cell receptor beta chains drawn from one sample of a study of beta chain features in type 1 diabetes. Profiling relied on immunoSEQ multiplex PCR, and the TCRdb table lists in-frame clones only, not all of them. This table holds around 260,000 clones, less than 30% found once. The sample consisted of naive CD4+ T cells from blood. The receptors were sampled from a woman aged 25 to 39 with type 1 diabetes. CDR3s include the opening cysteine and the closing phenylalanine or tryptophan. A D gene is named only where the DNA matches it firmly. The listing skips clone size in some rows; elsewhere it reads once, few, many or a size class.

j_call	d_call	cdr3_length	clone_size	v_call	cdr3_aa	cdr3_nt
TRBJ1-1	-	14	-	TRBV29-1	CSVGGGWGNTEAFF	TGCAGCGTTGGGGGGGGCTGGGGGAACACTGAAGCTTTCTTT
TRBJ1-5	TRBD1	16	few	TRBV4-1	CASSQRTGGTGQPQHF	TGCGCCAGCAGCCAACGGACAGGGGGCACGGGTCAGCCCCAGCATTTT
TRBJ2-7	-	12	-	TRBV5-1	CASSHDTYEQYF	TGCGCCAGCAGCCACGATACATACGAGCAGTACTTC
TRBJ2-5	-	13	-	TRBV18	CASSPTNSETQYF	TGTGCCAGCTCACCAACGAACTCGGAGACCCAGTACTTC
TRBJ1-1	-	14	few	TRBV5-1	CASSLSGDVTEAFF	TGCGCCAGCAGCTTGTCGGGGGATGTCACTGAAGCTTTCTTT
TRBJ2-5	TRBD1	14	-	TRBV28	CASSRTGAWETQYF	TGTGCCAGCAGTCGTACAGGGGCTTGGGAGACCCAGTACTTC
TRBJ1-2	-	12	-	TRBV25-1	CASKSISYGYTF	TGTGCCAGCAAGTCGATTAGCTATGGCTACACCTTC
TRBJ1-1	-	10	few	TRBV20-1	CSTVNTEAFF	TGCAGTACAGTGAACACTGAAGCTTTCTTT
TRBJ2-2	-	14	few	TRBV27	CASSQRTQTGELFF	TGTGCCAGCAGCCAAAGGACACAGACCGGGGAGCTGTTTTTT
TRBJ2-3	TRBD2	15	-	TRBV29-1	CSVDGASGPTDTQYF	TGCAGCGTGGACGGCGCTAGCGGGCCCACAGATACGCAGTATTTT
TRBJ1-2	-	15	-	TRBV9	CASSVGTSFFYGYTF	TGTGCCAGCAGCGTAGGGACATCCTTTTTCTATGGCTACACCTTC
TRBJ2-5	TRBD2	15	few	TRBV7-2	CASSYIGLAAETQYF	TGTGCCAGCAGCTATATTGGACTAGCTGCAGAGACCCAGTACTTC
TRBJ2-5	TRBD2	15	-	TRBV10-3	CAISAGLAIQETQYF	TGTGCCATCAGTGCGGGACTAGCTATCCAAGAGACCCAGTACTTC
TRBJ1-5	TRBD1	16	few	TRBV4-1	CASSQGQGAGNQPQHF	TGCGCCAGCAGCCAAGGGCAGGGGGCCGGCAATCAGCCCCAGCATTTT
TRBJ1-1	TRBD1	14	-	TRBV29-1	CSVGRDRVNTEAFF	TGCAGCGTTGGGAGGGACAGGGTCAACACTGAAGCTTTCTTT
TRBJ2-1	-	14	-	TRBV5-8	CASSVDSTYNEQFF	TGTGCCAGCAGCGTCGACAGTACTTACAATGAGCAGTTCTTC
TRBJ2-1	-	12	-	TRBV7-2	CASSLSRNEQFF	TGTGCCAGCAGCTTATCTCGGAATGAGCAGTTCTTC
TRBJ1-2	-	14	-	TRBV29-1	CSVGAGRGTYGYTF	TGCAGCGTGGGGGCCGGCAGAGGCACCTATGGCTACACCTTC
TRBJ2-1	TRBD1	15	-	TRBV27	CASSHTGQGYNEQFF	TGTGCCAGCAGCCATACGGGACAGGGGTACAATGAGCAGTTCTTC
TRBJ1-1	-	15	-	TRBV5-4	CASSPRQTGNTEAFF	TGTGCCAGCAGCCCGAGACAGACGGGGAACACTGAAGCTTTCTTT
TRBJ2-2	TRBD1	15	few	TRBV15	CATSTAGTATGELFF	TGTGCCACCTCAACTGCCGGGACAGCCACCGGGGAGCTGTTTTTT
TRBJ1-1	-	10	few	TRBV29-1	CSVDARGAFF	TGCAGCGTTGACGCCCGGGGAGCTTTCTTT
TRBJ2-2	-	14	-	TRBV7-9	CASSATVNTGELFF	TGTGCCAGCAGCGCTACAGTGAACACCGGGGAGCTGTTTTTT
TRBJ2-1	TRBD2	15	-	TRBV9	CASSARRESYNEQFF	TGTGCCAGCAGCGCGAGGCGGGAGTCATACAATGAGCAGTTCTTC
TRBJ2-2	TRBD1	16	few	TRBV9	CASSPHPGGAVGELFF	TGTGCCAGCAGCCCCCACCCAGGGGGCGCGGTCGGGGAGCTGTTTTTT
TRBJ2-3	TRBD2	13	-	TRBV11-2	CASSREGTDTQYF	TGTGCCAGCAGCCGGGAGGGCACAGATACGCAGTATTTT
TRBJ2-3	-	15	-	TRBV5-6	CASSPQTTSTDTQYF	TGTGCCAGCAGCCCCCAAACGACTAGCACAGATACGCAGTATTTT
TRBJ2-5	TRBD1	15	-	TRBV28	CASSSPGTGQETQYF	TGTGCCAGCAGTTCTCCCGGGACAGGGCAAGAGACCCAGTACTTC
TRBJ2-1	TRBD2	15	-	TRBV6-5	CASSLSGNSYNEQFF	TGTGCCAGCAGCCTTAGCGGGAACTCCTACAATGAGCAGTTCTTC
TRBJ2-7	-	14	few	TRBV18	CASSPKSGIGEQYF	TGTGCCAGCTCACCAAAGTCCGGGATAGGCGAGCAGTACTTC
TRBJ1-5	-	12	-	TRBV11-2	CASSSQGQPQHF	TGTGCCAGCAGCTCTCAGGGGCAGCCCCAGCATTTT
TRBJ2-7	TRBD2	17	-	TRBV30	CAWSRTSVRPGLIEQYF	TGTGCCTGGAGTAGGACTAGCGTTCGGCCTGGCTTAATCGAGCAGTACTTC
TRBJ2-7	TRBD1	11	-	TRBV6-5	CASGMTGEQYF	TGTGCCAGCGGGATGACAGGGGAGCAGTACTTC
TRBJ2-3	TRBD1	15	-	TRBV6-4	CASGTARAWTDTQYF	TGTGCCAGCGGGACAGCCAGGGCTTGGACAGATACGCAGTATTTT
TRBJ2-6	-	15	-	TRBV27	CASSYRPPGANVLTF	TGTGCCAGCAGTTACAGACCCCCTGGGGCCAACGTCCTGACTTTC
TRBJ1-2	-	13	few	TRBV7-9	CASSFAGGAGYTF	TGTGCCAGCAGCTTTGCGGGGGGGGCTGGCTACACCTTC
TRBJ2-3	TRBD1	15	-	TRBV2	CASSASTGRTDTQYF	TGTGCCAGCAGTGCCTCGACAGGGCGCACAGATACGCAGTATTTT
TRBJ2-3	-	12	-	TRBV18	CASSRGEDTQYF	TGTGCCAGCTCACGGGGGGAAGATACGCAGTATTTT
TRBJ2-7	-	12	-	TRBV30	CAWSGGPYEQYF	TGTGCCTGGAGTGGGGGGCCCTACGAGCAGTACTTC
TRBJ2-2	-	14	few	TRBV5-1	CASSFTIRTGELFF	TGCGCCAGCAGCTTTACCATCCGGACCGGGGAGCTGTTTTTT
TRBJ2-1	-	14	-	TRBV18	CASSPPVALNEQFF	TGTGCCAGCTCACCACCGGTAGCCCTCAATGAGCAGTTCTTC
TRBJ1-1	-	12	few	TRBV30	CAWSALSAEAFF	TGTGCCTGGAGTGCACTTAGCGCTGAAGCTTTCTTT
TRBJ2-5	-	16	-	TRBV9	CASSVATRSGQETQYF	TGTGCCAGCAGCGTAGCTACTCGAAGCGGTCAAGAGACCCAGTACTTC
TRBJ2-6	-	14	-	TRBV19	CASSPGSGANVLTF	TGTGCCAGTAGCCCAGGCTCTGGGGCCAACGTCCTGACTTTC
TRBJ1-5	TRBD1	13	few	TRBV5-1	CASSWTGAQPQHF	TGCGCCAGCAGCTGGACAGGGGCTCAGCCCCAGCATTTT
TRBJ2-1	TRBD2	16	-	TRBV9	CASSVLAGGPYNEQFF	TGTGCCAGCAGCGTACTAGCGGGAGGACCCTACAATGAGCAGTTCTTC
TRBJ1-2	-	14	once	TRBV4-1	CASSPLQNPYGYTF	TGCGCCAGCAGCCCGTTACAGAACCCCTATGGCTACACCTTC
TRBJ2-3	TRBD2	16	few	TRBV5-1	CASSLAREESTDTQYF	TGCGCCAGCAGCTTGGCCCGGGAGGAAAGCACAGATACGCAGTATTTT
TRBJ2-7	TRBD2	13	-	TRBV19	CASSSGRGVEQYF	TGTGCCAGTAGTAGCGGGAGGGGAGTGGAGCAGTACTTC
TRBJ2-1	TRBD2	15	few	TRBV7-9	CASSLRGGSHNEQFF	TGTGCCAGCAGCTTACGAGGCGGGAGCCACAATGAGCAGTTCTTC
TRBJ1-5	-	15	few	TRBV11-2	CASSLGGYSNQPQHF	TGTGCCAGCAGCTTAGGAGGATATAGCAATCAGCCCCAGCATTTT
TRBJ1-1	-	15	few	TRBV6-5	CASSTGASGRTEAFF	TGTGCCAGCAGCACGGGAGCTAGCGGGCGGACTGAAGCTTTCTTT
TRBJ1-2	TRBD1	16	-	TRBV4-1	CASSQPDSRQGGGYTF	TGCGCCAGCAGCCAACCAGATTCCCGACAGGGTGGGGGCTACACCTTC
TRBJ1-1	TRBD1	13	few	TRBV11-2	CASSLGQGDEAFF	TGTGCCAGCAGTTTGGGACAGGGAGACGAAGCTTTCTTT
TRBJ2-2	TRBD2	14	few	TRBV5-1	CASRPGLATGELFF	TGCGCCAGCAGGCCGGGACTAGCGACCGGGGAGCTGTTTTTT
TRBJ2-3	-	16	-	TRBV5-1	CASSSFSGSLADTQYF	TGCGCCAGCAGCTCCTTCAGCGGGTCCCTCGCAGATACGCAGTATTTT